This T cell receptor beta chain was recorded in a study of cytomegalovirus exposure and HLA in healthy donors. About the research overall: Across about 400 genotyped donors, roughly 85% landed in the Caucasian-associated ancestry cluster. Study-level points and caveats: Within a later analysis, the majority of CMV-associated TCR beta chains appeared HLA-restricted. A few chains linked to CMV were shown in vitro to be specific for CMV antigens.

Primers for the PCR totalled 60 Vbeta and 13 Jbeta. The protocol was immunoSEQ multiplex PCR, while the TCRdb copy is restricted to in-frame clones and leaves out a portion. The data hold under 100,000 clones, with around three fifths observed a single time. This clone has a single count. The antigen is undetermined. Each of the donors was a healthy bone marrow donor. The CDR3 has 18 residues. The V gene end was trimmed by 0 bases and the J gene end by 9 bases; junction bases not matched to a gene: 15. Germline V gives CDR1 LGHNA, CDR2 YSLEER. The gene calls are TRBV4-3 and TRBJ2-1, with 9 bases fitting TRBD1. The clonotype comes from a middle-aged woman in good health and CMV-seropositive. Material for sequencing was PBMCs. The CDR3 DNA is TGCGCCAGCAGCCAAGAGATCCCTTCACGGACAGGGGCGACTGAGCAGTTCTTC. This gives the protein CASSQEIPSRTGATEQFF.